This T cell receptor beta chain emerged from a study of PD-L1 blockade in urothelial cancer. Stated time point: pretreatment peripheral blood. TCRdb's table, derived via immunoSEQ multiplex PCR, lists solely in-frame clones and lacks some. The table has 50,000 to 55,000 clones, around 84% seen once; the top ten hold 1% to 1.5%. The starting material was PBMCs, obtained around atezolizumab (anti-PD-L1) treatment. The sequence derives from a man between 50 and 59 years old with urothelial cancer.

The CDR3 nucleotides read TGTGCCAGCAGCCAAGCGCAGGGGCCCCTCTTCTTC. It encodes CASSQAQGPLFF. The J gene is TRBJ2-1, the V gene TRBV14; possibly TRBD1 for D (6 bases). Trimming removed 1 base at V and 16 bases at J, with 14 bases between. Germline CDR1 is SGHDN and CDR2 is FVKESK. This CDR3 contains 12 residues.